The source of this TCR beta chain is a study of cytomegalovirus exposure and HLA in healthy donors (dated by TCRdb to about 2017). About the investigation overall: In an earlier analysis of several hundred of the donors, 276 Gb of sequence data and 100 million or so unique TCR beta sequences from roughly 180 million T cells were reported. Approximately 300 gigabases of sequencing data and 70 million to 100 million unique TCR sequences made up an early release that covered around 640 HLA-typed donors. Among the 398 genotyped donors, around 81% belonged to the genetic ancestry cluster associated with self-reported Caucasian donors. The study was designed to test whether signatures of past pathogen exposure could be identified by cataloging public T cell receptors. The study used immunosequencing to profile the T cell repertoires of about 670 subjects and linked those repertoires to cytomegalovirus serostatus. In addition to the first cohort of around 670 subjects, a separate validation cohort of over 90 different subjects was used. To predict cytomegalovirus infection status, the study combined high-throughput TCR immunosequencing, statistical association of individual TCRs with disease status, and machine learning. A later analysis re-examined previously published TCR beta repertoires from just over 650 donors and added high-resolution HLA genotyping to investigate patterns of TCR occurrence. Rather than using new phenotypic data, the later analysis identified candidate immune exposures from TCR beta sequences and from how often those sequences occurred across donors. To decide whether each TCR beta V gene segment behaved as functional or pseudogenic, an earlier analysis of some 600 of the donors relied on high-throughput TCR beta sequencing. Donor age, sex, ethnicity and CMV serostatus were collected together with the repertoire data. A later genetic analysis took genome-wide SNP genotypes for about 55% of the 666 donors and used that subset as a discovery cohort. Every repertoire in the discovery cohort had been generated on one and the same sequencing platform. HLA typing included class I and class II loci at four-digit resolution. The number of donors typed differed by locus, with roughly 620-640 for A, B, C, DRB1 and DQB1, roughly 520 for DQA1, about 610 for DPA1, and under 490 for DPB1. Because of strong linkage in the cohort, 5 or 6 DR-DQ haplotypes were treated as single units for association and clustering. Among about 370 genotyped donors of the cohort, an average of approximately 220,000 unique TCR beta nucleotide sequences was sequenced per donor, of which roughly 17% were non-productive.

General study outcomes and caveats: Cytomegalovirus status was reported to be diagnosed by the classifier with high specificity and sensitivity in both the original and validation cohorts. Presence/absence analyses assumed roughly uniform sequencing depth across donors, an assumption that may not hold. A later analysis found that TCR association rates varied across HLA loci, with DRB1 alleles showing the most associated TCRs and HLA-C alleles the fewest. In this cohort, only TCR beta chains were sequenced, and detectable features were limited by the absence of alpha or paired-chain data. A later genetic analysis reported fewer N-insertions in productive TCRs among donors in an Asian-associated ancestry cluster than the approximately 700-donor mean. The only immune exposure information available for the cohort was CMV serostatus. While some public TCRs were present in many individuals, most TCR sequences turned up only very rarely across donors. Because counts were too low, 15 or so rarely observed V segments, including chromosome 9 orphons, were excluded from the earlier analysis of 587 of the donors. A group of highly shared sequence variants was considered likely to be a technical artifact of the sequencing pipeline. According to the authors, the approach could potentially be generalized to other disease states and immunological phenotypes. When HLA alleles, especially DR and DQ, strongly co-occurred, attributing TCR associations to individual alleles was difficult. Specific HLA alleles were associated with about 17,000 TCR beta sequences at a false discovery rate of 0.05 in a later analysis. Broadly in line with IMGT annotations, most TCR beta V segments showed up in productive rearrangements about 90% or about 30% of the time in an earlier analysis of several hundred of the donors. The study gave a list of some 150 TCR beta chains associated with cytomegalovirus. A further reported finding was that TCR beta sequences accurately predicted the HLA-A and HLA-B alleles for most subjects in the first cohort. In a later analysis, HLA-associated TCR beta chains were found to be more clonally expanded and to have lower generation probabilities than equally common non-associated chains. In a later analysis, several top co-occurrence clusters were reported to appear linked to parvovirus B19, influenza, CMV and Epstein-Barr virus. Some IMGT-functional V segments, including TRBV6-2 and TRBV6-3, could not be told apart with the 87-base-pair reads, so those segments were excluded. In vitro tests confirmed that three of the cytomegalovirus-associated TCR beta chains recognize cytomegalovirus antigens. A later analysis found that most CMV-associated TCR beta chains appeared HLA-restricted, with HLA associations seemingly driven largely by CMV exposure. Because some donors lacked HLA typing at each locus, the association tests relied only on the typed subset. Linkage disequilibrium might explain the correlated functional status among segregating V segments, but an unknown experimental factor could not be excluded. In a later genetic analysis, a missense DCLRE1C variant was associated with V-gene and J-gene trimming of TCR beta chains, and the association was replicated in an independent cohort.

Ends trimmed: V by 4 bases, J by 1 base; bases unmatched to a gene: 11. In the germline V gene, CDR1 corresponds to MGHRA and CDR2 to YSYEKL. Taken from cysteine to phenylalanine, the CDR3 has 17 residues. Of all the DNA, just the CDR3 is kept, 51 bases in frame from base 1. Library preparation was by the immunoSEQ multiplex PCR assay. A mixture of 60 forward primers for TCR Vbeta segments and 13 reverse primers for TCR Jbeta segments was used in the multiplex PCR. The CDR3 region of rearranged TCR beta genes was amplified from genomic DNA by a multiplex PCR assay. Amplified TCR beta libraries were sequenced as 87-base-pair reads on the Illumina HiSeq System. The original methods were these. A later analysis counted 75 million to 100 million unique TCR beta chains across the 650 to 800 repertoires, and about 10 million of these chains were shared by at least two donors. To remove PCR and sequencing errors, raw reads were error-corrected and collapsed into unique sequences using a nearest-neighbor algorithm that merged closely related sequences. Alignment of CDR3 sequences to IMGT reference sequences was used to assign V, D and J gene segments. Each retained sequence needed at least a six-nucleotide match to both a V gene segment and a J gene segment. A rearrangement was called productive if the CDR3 had no stop codons and remained in frame with V and J, and every other rearrangement was called non-productive. Following IMGT convention, CDR3 was defined as the stretch from the second conserved V-encoded cysteine to the conserved J-encoded phenylalanine. The earlier analysis of about 500 of the donors excluded sequences that lacked an unambiguous match to a single V gene segment. In an earlier analysis of 500 to 750 of the donors, V segments were called functional above 56.7% productive rearrangements and were called segregating when the between-donor standard deviation exceeded 5%. To diagnose cytomegalovirus status from the catalog of TCR beta chain sequences, a statistical classification framework was built. In a later analysis, TCR nucleotide sequences were compared against IMGT/GENE-DB human TR gene sequences so that V and J genes could be assigned. The TCRdist pipeline was used in a later analysis to assign CDR3 sequences and most-parsimonious VDJ recombination scenarios. In a later analysis, each TCR beta chain was defined by its CDR3 amino acid sequence together with its V-gene family, and reads without a unique V-gene family were excluded. A later analysis removed nearly 600 highly shared, low-generation-probability nucleotide sequences to deal with suspected cross-contamination and a sequencing artifact. In a later analysis, a clonal expansion index was calculated for each public chain from normalized within-repertoire ranks of inferred template counts. A later analysis computed generation probabilities with a VDJ recombination model fitted to out-of-frame rearrangements, and checked the results against IGoR. A later analysis scored TCR-TCR, TCR-HLA and TCR-CMV co-occurrence with hypergeometric tests, applying a repertoire-size bias correction to TCR pairs. In a later analysis, false discovery rates were estimated by permuting HLA or CMV assignments 20 times. A later analysis grouped co-occurring TCRs with DBSCAN, adding TCRdist sequence similarity when clustering within HLA-allele-positive subsets. Repertoires with fewer than 30,000 or more than 120,000 public chains were left out of co-occurrence clustering, as were about 5 repertoires with anomalous nucleotide sharing. Sourced from immuneACCESS, this table was stored by TCRdb with only in-frame sequences that have V and J called. A share of the clones is absent; for the studies checked, an unresolved V gene accounts for under half, and the remainder has no known explanation. V and J calls and clone size are as listed in that table; D and trimming were resolved from the DNA. The sample yields 96,000 or so clones; about 70% were counted once. The ten largest clones add up to approximately 3% of the sample.

The cohort comprised several hundred healthy bone marrow donors. All cohort members were sampled while nominally healthy, although unrecorded immune exposures were likely present. The donor tested CMV seropositive and was one of the 289 seropositive cohort members. Each donor provided a peripheral blood sample, and peripheral blood mononuclear cells were used for TCR beta sequencing. Genomic DNA was extracted from the blood cell samples with the Qiagen DNeasy Blood Extraction Kit. Regarding this clone: Its antigen specificity is not known. Per-base qualities were not stored, and no clone one base away is much larger.

Sequencing used PBMCs. The chain is assembled from TRBV4-1 and TRBJ2-3; 7 junctional bases match TRBD1. This receptor was taken from a female donor in good health and CMV-seropositive. The nucleotide sequence is TGCGCCAGCAGCCGGCTACAGGGGAATTTAGGCACAGATACGCAGTATTTT. This gives the protein CASSRLQGNLGTDTQYF.